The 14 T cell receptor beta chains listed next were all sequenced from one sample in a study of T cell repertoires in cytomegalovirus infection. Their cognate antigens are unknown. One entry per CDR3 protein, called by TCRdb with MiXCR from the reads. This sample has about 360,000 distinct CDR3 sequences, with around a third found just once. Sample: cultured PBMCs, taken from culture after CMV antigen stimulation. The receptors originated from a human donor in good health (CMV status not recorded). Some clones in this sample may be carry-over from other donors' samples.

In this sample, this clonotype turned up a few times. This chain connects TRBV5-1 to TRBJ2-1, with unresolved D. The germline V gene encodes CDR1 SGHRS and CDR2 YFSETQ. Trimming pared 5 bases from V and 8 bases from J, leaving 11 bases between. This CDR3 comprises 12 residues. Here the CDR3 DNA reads TGCGCCAGCAGGCGCGAGTTCGATGAGCAGTTCTTC. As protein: CASRREFDEQFF.

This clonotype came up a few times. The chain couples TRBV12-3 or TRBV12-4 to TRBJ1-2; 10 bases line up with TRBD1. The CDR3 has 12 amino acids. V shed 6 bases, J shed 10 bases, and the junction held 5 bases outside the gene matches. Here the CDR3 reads CASRGTGVVYTF. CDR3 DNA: TGTGCCAGCAGGGGGACAGGGGTCGTCTACACCTTC.

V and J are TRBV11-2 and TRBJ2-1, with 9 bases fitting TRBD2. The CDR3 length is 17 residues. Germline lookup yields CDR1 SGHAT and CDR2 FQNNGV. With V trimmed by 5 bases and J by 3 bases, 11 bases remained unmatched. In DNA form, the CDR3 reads TGTGCCAGCAGCCCCCGACTAGCGGTTAGCGTCTACAATGAGCAGTTCTTC. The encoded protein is CASSPRLAVSVYNEQFF.

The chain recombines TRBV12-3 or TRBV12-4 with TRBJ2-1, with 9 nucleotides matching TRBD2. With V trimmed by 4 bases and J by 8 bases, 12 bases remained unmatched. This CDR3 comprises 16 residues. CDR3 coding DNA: TGTGCCAGCAGTTCGAACCCGGGACTAGCTGTAGATGAGCAGTTCTTC. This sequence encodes CASSSNPGLAVDEQFF.

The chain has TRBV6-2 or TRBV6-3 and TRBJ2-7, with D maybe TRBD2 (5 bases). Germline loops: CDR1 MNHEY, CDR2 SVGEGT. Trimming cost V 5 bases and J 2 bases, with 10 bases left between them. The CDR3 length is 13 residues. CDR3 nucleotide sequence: TGTGCCAGCAGTCGAGCGGATCCCTACGAGCAGTACGTC. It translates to CASSRADPYEQYV.

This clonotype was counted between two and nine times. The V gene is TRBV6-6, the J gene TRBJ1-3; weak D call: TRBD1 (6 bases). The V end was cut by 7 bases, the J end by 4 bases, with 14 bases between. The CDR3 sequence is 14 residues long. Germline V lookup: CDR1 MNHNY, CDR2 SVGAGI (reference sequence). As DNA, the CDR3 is TGTGCCAGCAACCGGGGGGCGGACGGAAACACCATATATTTT. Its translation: CASNRGADGNTIYF.

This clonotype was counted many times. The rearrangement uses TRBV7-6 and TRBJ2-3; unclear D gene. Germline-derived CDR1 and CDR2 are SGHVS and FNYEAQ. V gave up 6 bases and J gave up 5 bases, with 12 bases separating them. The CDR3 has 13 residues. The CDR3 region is CASSLGPQDTQYF. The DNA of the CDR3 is TGTGCCAGCAGTCTAGGTCCCCAAGATACGCAGTATTTT.

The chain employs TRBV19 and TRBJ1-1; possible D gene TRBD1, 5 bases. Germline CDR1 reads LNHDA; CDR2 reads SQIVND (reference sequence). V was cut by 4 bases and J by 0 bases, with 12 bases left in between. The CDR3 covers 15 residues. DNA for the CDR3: TGTGCCAGTAGTAGGATGACAGACTTGAACACTGAAGCTTTCTTT. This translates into CASSRMTDLNTEAFF.

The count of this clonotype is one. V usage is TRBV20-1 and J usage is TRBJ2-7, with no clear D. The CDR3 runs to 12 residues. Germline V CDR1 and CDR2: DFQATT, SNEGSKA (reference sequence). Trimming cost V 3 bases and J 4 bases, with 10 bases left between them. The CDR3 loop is CSASDGLYEQYV. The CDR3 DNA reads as TGCAGTGCTAGTGATGGGCTATACGAGCAGTACGTC.

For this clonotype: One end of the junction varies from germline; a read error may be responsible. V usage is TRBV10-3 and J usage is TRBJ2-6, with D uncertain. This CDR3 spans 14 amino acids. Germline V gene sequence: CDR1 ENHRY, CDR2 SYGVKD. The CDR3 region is CGISPVSGANVLTF. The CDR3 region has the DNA TGTGGCATCAGCCCAGTCTCTGGGGCCAACGTCCTGACTTTC.

The CDR3 sequence is CASSYSTSGRDEQFF. In DNA form, the CDR3 reads TGTGCCAGCAGTTACAGTACTAGCGGGAGAGATGAGCAGTTCTTC. The chain carries TRBV6-5 and TRBJ2-1; 11 bases match TRBD2. Germline CDR1 MNHEY, CDR2 SVGAGI. The CDR3 loop spans 15 amino acids. J was trimmed by 8 bases and V by 2 bases; bases with no gene match: 5.

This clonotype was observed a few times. Here the CDR3 reads CASSLSVSTNEQFF. CDR3 in DNA: TGTGCCAGCAGTTTAAGTGTATCTACGAATGAGCAGTTCTTC. The V call is TRBV27, the J call TRBJ2-1; D remains ambiguous. This CDR3 is 14 amino acids long. The V end lost 2 bases, the J end lost 7 bases, and 12 bases lay between the germline ends. The germline V gene encodes CDR1 MNHEY and CDR2 SMNVEV (reference sequence).

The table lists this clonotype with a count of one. Here the CDR3 reads CAIKTGTGEGTEAFF. DNA for the CDR3: TGTGCCATCAAGACCGGGACAGGGGAGGGAACTGAAGCTTTCTTT. The rearrangement joins TRBV10-3 to TRBJ1-1; 10 nucleotides match TRBD1. The CDR3 totals 15 residues. The V gene's germline CDR1 is ENHRY and CDR2 SYGVKD. The V and J ends lost 7 bases and 5 bases, in that order; junction bases with no gene match: 10.

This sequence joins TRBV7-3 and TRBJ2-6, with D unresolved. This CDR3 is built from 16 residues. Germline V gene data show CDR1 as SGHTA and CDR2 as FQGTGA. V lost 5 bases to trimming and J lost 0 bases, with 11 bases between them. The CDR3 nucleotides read TGTGCCAGCAGCAAAAGGGTGTCCTCTGGGGCCAACGTCCTGACTTTC. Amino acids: CASSKRVSSGANVLTF. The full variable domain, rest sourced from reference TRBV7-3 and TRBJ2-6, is GAGVSQTPSNKVTEKGKYVELRCDPISGHTALYWYRQSLGQGPEFLIYFQGTGAADDSGLPNDRFFAVRPEGSVSTLKIQRTERGDSAVYLCASSKRVSSGANVLTFGAGSRLTVL.